What follows is one T cell receptor (beta chain) and its context. Its antigen is currently unknown. Every subset's genomic DNA went evenly onto several immunoSEQ plates. Some clones are missing from TCRdb's copy, which holds only in-frame ones; the method was immunoSEQ multiplex PCR. The sample holds over a million clones; 78% are singletons and the top ten take around 0.47%. The sample comes from a study of shared clonotypes between healthy human individuals. The CDR3 covers 14 residues. The V end lost 7 bases, the J end lost 2 bases, and 13 bases lay between the germline ends. Germline-derived CDR1 and CDR2 are LNHDA and SQIVND (reference sequence). General study findings and limits: In general, naive subsets displayed greater estimated richness than memory subsets did.

Sequencing input: memory CD4+ T cells from PBMCs. Regarding subset: CD45RA-negative fraction. The chain links TRBV19 to TRBJ2-3; D is unclear. The TCR was taken from a man aged 18 to 29 in good health. Some clones in this sample may be carry-over from other donors' samples. This CDR3 is CASNDNRFTDTQYF. DNA for the CDR3: TGTGCCAGTAATGACAACCGATTCACAGATACGCAGTATTTT.